These 5 T cell receptor beta chains were all obtained from the same sample, sequenced in a study of blood T cell repertoires in COVID-19. Assay used: immunoSEQ multiplex PCR; TCRdb lists only in-frame clones, some missing. The table lists some 30,000 clones, roughly 90% of them singletons, with around 8.2% in the top ten. Material for sequencing was peripheral blood. Every receptor here comes from a man between 65 and 85 years old with active or convalescent COVID-19.

The CDR3 loop reads CASRASGSKADTQYF. CDR3 in DNA: TGTGCCAGCAGGGCTAGCGGGAGTAAAGCAGATACGCAGTATTTT. V is TRBV27 and J is TRBJ2-3; TRBD2 agrees at 10 bases. The CDR3 contains 15 residues. CDR1 and CDR2 (germline): MNHEY, SMNVEV (reference sequence). V lost 6 bases and J lost 4; bases outside the gene matches: 7.

The gene calls are TRBV5-4 and TRBJ2-1, with D tentatively TRBD1 (6 bases). Trimming pared 3 bases from V and 0 bases from J, leaving 10 bases between. The germline V gene encodes CDR1 SGHNT and CDR2 YYREEE (reference sequence). The CDR3 has 15 residues. The CDR3, as DNA: TGTGCCAGCAGCTCTAAAGGGGGCTCCTACAATGAGCAGTTCTTC. Encoded protein: CASSSKGGSYNEQFF. Complete variable domain (other parts from reference TRBV5-4 and TRBJ2-1): ETGVTQSPTHLIKTRGQQVTLRCSSQSGHNTVSWYQQALGQGPQFIFQYYREEENGRGNFPPRFSGLQFPNYSSELNVNALELDDSALYLCASSSKGGSYNEQFFGPGTRLTVL.

The chain uses TRBV5-6 and TRBJ1-4, with D perhaps TRBD1 (5 bases). The germline V gene encodes CDR1 SGHDT and CDR2 YYEEEE. Trimming took 1 base from V and 3 from J, leaving 10 bases between them. The length of the CDR3 is 15 residues. CDR3 loop: CASSLQGTPNEKLFF. Written as DNA, the CDR3 is TGTGCCAGCAGCTTGCAGGGTACGCCTAATGAAAAACTGTTTTTT.

The rearrangement links TRBV3-1 (or the pseudogene TRBV3-2) to TRBJ2-6; 11 bases are shared with TRBD2. The ends lost 0 bases at V and 0 bases at J; junction bases unmatched: 10. This CDR3 comprises 21 residues. CDR1 is LGHDT and CDR2 is YNNKEL in the germline V gene (reference sequence). In nucleotides, the CDR3 is TGTGCCAGCAGCCAAGAACGTACTAGCGGGAGACCACTCTCTGGGGCCAACGTCCTGACTTTC. It specifies CASSQERTSGRPLSGANVLTF.

The chain is built from TRBV7-6 and TRBJ2-7, with 7 bases that match TRBD2. The CDR3 runs to 12 residues. Germline trimming cut 2 bases from V and 6 bases from J; bases unmatched to any gene: 1. Germline CDR1 reads SGHVS; CDR2 reads FNYEAQ. The CDR3 DNA sequence: TGTGCCAGCAGCTTATGGGGGGGCGAGCAGTACGTC. Amino acids: CASSLWGGEQYV.